This T cell receptor (beta chain) was recovered during a study of control samples from healthy donors and cancer patients. The data were produced by immunoSEQ multiplex PCR, yet TCRdb's version contains in-frame clones alone and is incomplete. The sample yields more than 110,000 clones, 80% to 90% seen once. Germline V gives CDR1 SGHRS, CDR2 YFSETQ. The V end lost 2 bases, the J end lost 6 bases, and 11 bases lay between the germline ends. The CDR3 is 13 amino acids. Sequencing was performed on blood. The receptor comes from a woman aged 25 to 39 in good health. This rearrangement joins TRBV5-1 to TRBJ1-1; maybe TRBD1 (6 bases). The CDR3 sequence is CASSFKQGSEAFF. CDR3 bases: TGCGCCAGCAGCTTCAAACAGGGTTCTGAAGCTTTCTTT.